This TCR beta chain stems from a study of T cell responses to AZD1222 COVID-19 vaccine. General study results and limits: Within unmutated variant regions lay the reported targets of nearly half of spike-specific TCRs. It was only after the peak T cell response that any repertoires were sampled.

Analyses pooled second doses at about 4 or about 12 weeks. About this clone itself: The antigen remains unidentified.

TCRdb keeps only in-frame clones here, not all; method: immunoSEQ multiplex PCR. The repertoire consists of about 130,000 clones, with 80% to 95% occurring once and the leading ten covering about 2.1%. Germline V lookup: CDR1 MNHEY, CDR2 SVGAGI. This CDR3 is built from 13 residues. Deletions cut 6 bases from V and 5 bases from J, with 13 bases between. The sequenced sample was peripheral blood, obtained 28 days after the second AZD1222 dose. The chain couples TRBV6-5 to TRBJ1-1; D unclear. The receptor was isolated from an adult who received the AZD1222 COVID-19 vaccine. CDR3 nucleotides: TGTGCCAGCAGCCTGGAGAGAACGACTGAAGCTTTCTTT. Amino acid sequence: CASSLERTTEAFF.